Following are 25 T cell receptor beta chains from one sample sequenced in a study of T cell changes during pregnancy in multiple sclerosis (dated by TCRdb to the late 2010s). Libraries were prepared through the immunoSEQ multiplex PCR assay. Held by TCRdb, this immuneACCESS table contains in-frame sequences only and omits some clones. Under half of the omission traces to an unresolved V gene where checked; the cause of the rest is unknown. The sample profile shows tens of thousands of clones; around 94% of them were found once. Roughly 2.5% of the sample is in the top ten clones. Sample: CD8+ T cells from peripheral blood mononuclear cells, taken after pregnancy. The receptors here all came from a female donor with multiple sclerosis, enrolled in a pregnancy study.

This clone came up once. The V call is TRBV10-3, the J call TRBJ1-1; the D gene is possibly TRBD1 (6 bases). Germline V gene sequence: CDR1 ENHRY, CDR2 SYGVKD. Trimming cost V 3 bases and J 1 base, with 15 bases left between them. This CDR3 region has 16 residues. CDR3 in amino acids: CAISEGRQETNTEAFF. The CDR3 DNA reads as TGTGCCATCAGTGAAGGCAGACAGGAGACGAACACTGAAGCTTTCTTT.

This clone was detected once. The CDR3 protein is CASGQGDSYEQYF. The DNA of the CDR3 is TGTGCCAGCGGGCAGGGGGATTCCTACGAGCAGTACTTC. V gene TRBV27 combines with J gene TRBJ2-7; 7 bases align to TRBD1. The V and J ends lost 8 bases and 1 base, in that order; junction bases with no gene match: 5. The CDR3 covers 13 residues. CDR1 and CDR2 from the germline V gene are MNHEY and SMNVEV (reference sequence).

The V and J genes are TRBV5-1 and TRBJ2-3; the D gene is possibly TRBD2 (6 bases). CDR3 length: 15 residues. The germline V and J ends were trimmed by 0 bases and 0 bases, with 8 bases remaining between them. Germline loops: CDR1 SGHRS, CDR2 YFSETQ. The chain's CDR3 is CASSLGGTSTDTQYF. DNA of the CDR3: TGCGCCAGCAGCTTGGGCGGGACTAGCACAGATACGCAGTATTTT.

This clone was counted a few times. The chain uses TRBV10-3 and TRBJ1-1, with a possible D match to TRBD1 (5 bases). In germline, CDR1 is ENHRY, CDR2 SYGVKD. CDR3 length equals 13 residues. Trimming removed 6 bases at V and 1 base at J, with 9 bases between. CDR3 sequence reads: CAIRLTANTEAFF. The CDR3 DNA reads TGTGCCATCAGGTTGACAGCGAACACTGAAGCTTTCTTT.

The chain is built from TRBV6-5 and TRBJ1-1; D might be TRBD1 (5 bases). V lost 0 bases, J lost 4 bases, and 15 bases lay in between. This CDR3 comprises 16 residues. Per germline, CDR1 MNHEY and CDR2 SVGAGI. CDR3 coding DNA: TGTGCCAGCAGTTACTCGAGTCGGGGCGGGGGCACTGAAGCTTTCTTT. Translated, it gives CASSYSSRGGGTEAFF.

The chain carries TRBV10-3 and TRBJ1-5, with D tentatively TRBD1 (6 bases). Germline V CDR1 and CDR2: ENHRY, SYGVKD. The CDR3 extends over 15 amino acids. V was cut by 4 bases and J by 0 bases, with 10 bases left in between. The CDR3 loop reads CAISGGQNSNQPQHF. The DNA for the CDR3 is TGTGCCATCAGTGGCGGACAGAATAGCAATCAGCCCCAGCATTTT.

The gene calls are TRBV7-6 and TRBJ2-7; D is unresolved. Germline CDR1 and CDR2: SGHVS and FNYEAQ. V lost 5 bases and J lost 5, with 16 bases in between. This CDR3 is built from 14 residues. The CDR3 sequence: CASSAAIGFNEQYF. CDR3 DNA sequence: TGTGCCAGCAGCGCGGCGATCGGGTTCAACGAGCAGTACTTC. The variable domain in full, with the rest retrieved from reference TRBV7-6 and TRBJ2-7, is GAGVSQSPRYKVTKRGQDVALRCDPISGHVSLYWYRQALGQGPEFLTYFNYEAQQDKSGLPNDRFSAERPEGSISTLTIQRTEQRDSAMYRCASSAAIGFNEQYFGPGTRLTVT.

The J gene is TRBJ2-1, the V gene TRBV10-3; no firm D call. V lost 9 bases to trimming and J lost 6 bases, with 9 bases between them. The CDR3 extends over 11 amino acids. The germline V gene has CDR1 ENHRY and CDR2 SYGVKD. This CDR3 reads CAIGSGNEQFF. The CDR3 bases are TGTGCCATAGGATCGGGCAATGAGCAGTTCTTC.

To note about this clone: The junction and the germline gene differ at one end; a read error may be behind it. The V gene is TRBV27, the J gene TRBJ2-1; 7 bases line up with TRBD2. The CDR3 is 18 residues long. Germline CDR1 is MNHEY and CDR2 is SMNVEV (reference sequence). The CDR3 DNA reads TGTGCCAGCAGTTTATCGTTTCTGGTGACTAGCTCCCACAATGAGCAGTTCTTC. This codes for CASSLSFLVTSSHNEQFF.

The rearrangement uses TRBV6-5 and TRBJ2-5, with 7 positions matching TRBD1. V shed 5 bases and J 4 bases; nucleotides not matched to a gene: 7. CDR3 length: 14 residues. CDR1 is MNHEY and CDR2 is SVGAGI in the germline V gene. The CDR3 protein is CASSQRQGSETQYF. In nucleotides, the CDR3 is TGTGCCAGCAGTCAACGACAGGGCTCAGAGACCCAGTACTTC.

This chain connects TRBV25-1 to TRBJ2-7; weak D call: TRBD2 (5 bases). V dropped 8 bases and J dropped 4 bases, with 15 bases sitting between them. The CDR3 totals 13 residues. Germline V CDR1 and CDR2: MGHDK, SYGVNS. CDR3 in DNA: TGTGCCAGCGAGGGCAGGATGAGTTACGAGCAGTACTTC. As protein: CASEGRMSYEQYF.

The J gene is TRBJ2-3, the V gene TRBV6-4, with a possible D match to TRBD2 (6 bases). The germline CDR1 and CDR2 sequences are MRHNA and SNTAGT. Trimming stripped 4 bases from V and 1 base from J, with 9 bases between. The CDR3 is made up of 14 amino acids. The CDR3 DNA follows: TGTGCCAGCAGTGGGGCTAGCGGCACAGATACGCAGTATTTT. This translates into CASSGASGTDTQYF.

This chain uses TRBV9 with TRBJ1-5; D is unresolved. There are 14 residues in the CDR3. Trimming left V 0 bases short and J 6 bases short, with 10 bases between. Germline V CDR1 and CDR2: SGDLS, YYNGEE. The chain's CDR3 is CASSVEGGSQPQHF. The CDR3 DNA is TGTGCCAGCAGCGTAGAAGGCGGATCTCAGCCCCAGCATTTT.

The CDR3 spells CASSIRGGVYYGYTF. Here the CDR3 DNA reads TGTGCCAGTAGTATAAGAGGGGGCGTATACTATGGCTACACCTTC. The chain recombines TRBV19 with TRBJ1-2, with 7 bases matching TRBD1. J gave up 3 bases and V 2 bases, and 6 bases lay outside the gene matches. Germline V CDR1 and CDR2: LNHDA, SQIVND (reference sequence). This CDR3 has 15 residues.

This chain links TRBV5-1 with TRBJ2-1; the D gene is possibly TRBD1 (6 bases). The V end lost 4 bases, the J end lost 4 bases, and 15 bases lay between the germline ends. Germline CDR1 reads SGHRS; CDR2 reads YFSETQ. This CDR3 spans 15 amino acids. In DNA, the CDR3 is TGCGCCAGCAGCGTTGGACAGAGCTTATACAATGAGCAGTTCTTC. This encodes CASSVGQSLYNEQFF.

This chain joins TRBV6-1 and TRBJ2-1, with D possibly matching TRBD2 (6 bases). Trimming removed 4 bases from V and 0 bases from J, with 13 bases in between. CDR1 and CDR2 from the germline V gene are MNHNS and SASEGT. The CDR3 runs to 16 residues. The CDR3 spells CASSAHLDYSYNEQFF. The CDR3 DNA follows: TGTGCCAGCAGTGCCCACCTGGACTACTCCTACAATGAGCAGTTCTTC.

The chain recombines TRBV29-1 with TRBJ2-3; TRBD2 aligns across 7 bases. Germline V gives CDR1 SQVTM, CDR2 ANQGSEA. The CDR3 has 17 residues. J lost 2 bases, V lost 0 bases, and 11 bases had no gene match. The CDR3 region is CSVEDYTEAGATDTQYF. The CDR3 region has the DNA TGCAGCGTTGAAGACTACACGGAGGCGGGAGCCACAGATACGCAGTATTTT.

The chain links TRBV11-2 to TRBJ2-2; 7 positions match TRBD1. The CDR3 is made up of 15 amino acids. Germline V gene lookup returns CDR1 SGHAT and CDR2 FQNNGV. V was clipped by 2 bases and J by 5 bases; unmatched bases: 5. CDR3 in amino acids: CASSLRDSRTGELFF. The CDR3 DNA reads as TGTGCCAGCAGCTTAAGGGACAGCCGTACCGGGGAGCTGTTTTTT. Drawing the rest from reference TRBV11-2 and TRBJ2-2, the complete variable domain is EAGVAQSPRYKIIEKRQSVAFWCNPISGHATLYWYQQILGQGPKLLIQFQNNGVVDDSQLPKDRFSAERLKGVDSTLKIQPAKLEDSAVYLCASSLRDSRTGELFFGEGSRLTVL.

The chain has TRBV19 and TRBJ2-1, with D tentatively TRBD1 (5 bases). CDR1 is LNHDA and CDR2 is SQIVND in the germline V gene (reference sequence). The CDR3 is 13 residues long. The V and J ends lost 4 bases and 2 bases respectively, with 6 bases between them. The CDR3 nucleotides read TGTGCCAGTAGTACAGGGACCTACAATGAGCAGTTCTTC. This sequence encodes CASSTGTYNEQFF. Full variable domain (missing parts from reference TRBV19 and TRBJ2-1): DGGITQSPKYLFRKEGQNVTLSCEQNLNHDAMYWYRQDPGQGLRLIYYSQIVNDFQKGDIAEGYSVSREKKESFPLTVTSAQKNPTAFYLCASSTGTYNEQFFGPGTRLTVL.

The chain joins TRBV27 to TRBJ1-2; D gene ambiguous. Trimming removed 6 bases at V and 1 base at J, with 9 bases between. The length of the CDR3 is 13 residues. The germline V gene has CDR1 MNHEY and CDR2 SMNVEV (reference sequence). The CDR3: CASSYNLNYGYTF. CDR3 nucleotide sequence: TGTGCCAGCAGCTATAACCTTAACTATGGCTACACCTTC.

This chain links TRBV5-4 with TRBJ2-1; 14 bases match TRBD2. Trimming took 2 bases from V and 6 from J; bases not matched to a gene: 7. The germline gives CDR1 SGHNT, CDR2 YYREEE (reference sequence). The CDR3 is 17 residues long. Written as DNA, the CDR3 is TGTGCCAGCAGCTTCTACCACGGGACTAGCGGGGGCAATGAGCAGTTCTTC. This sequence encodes CASSFYHGTSGGNEQFF.

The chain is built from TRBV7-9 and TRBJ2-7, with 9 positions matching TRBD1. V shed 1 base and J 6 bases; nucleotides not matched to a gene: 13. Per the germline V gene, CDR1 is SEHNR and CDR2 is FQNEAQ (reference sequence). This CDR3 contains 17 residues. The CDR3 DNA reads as TGTGCCAGCAGCTTAGGACCGGCCCCCGGGACAGGGTTCGAGCAGTACTTC. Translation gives CASSLGPAPGTGFEQYF.

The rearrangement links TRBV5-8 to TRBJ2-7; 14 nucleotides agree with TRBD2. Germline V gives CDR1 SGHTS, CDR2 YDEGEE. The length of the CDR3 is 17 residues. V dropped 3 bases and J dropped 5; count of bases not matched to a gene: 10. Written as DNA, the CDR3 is TGTGCCAGCAGCTCGCCGACTAGCGGGAGGGCGGTCGACGAGCAGTACTTC. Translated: CASSSPTSGRAVDEQYF.

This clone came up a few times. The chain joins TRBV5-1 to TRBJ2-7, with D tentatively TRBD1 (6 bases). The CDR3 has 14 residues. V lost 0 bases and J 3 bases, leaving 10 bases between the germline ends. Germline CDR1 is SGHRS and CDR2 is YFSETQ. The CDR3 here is CASSLGTGFYEQYF. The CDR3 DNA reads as TGCGCCAGCAGCTTGGGAACAGGGTTCTACGAGCAGTACTTC.

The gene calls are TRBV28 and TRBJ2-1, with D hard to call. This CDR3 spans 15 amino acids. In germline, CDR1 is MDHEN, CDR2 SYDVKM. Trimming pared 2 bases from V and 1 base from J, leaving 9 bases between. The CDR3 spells CASSLLGRSYNEQFF. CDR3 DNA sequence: TGTGCCAGCAGTTTACTAGGTCGGTCCTACAATGAGCAGTTCTTC.